This TCR beta chain appears in the sequencing data of a study of regulatory T cells in long-lasting Graves disease. Regarding the study as a whole: Lower TCR diversity was seen in persistent Graves' patients than in newly diagnosed ones.

Regarding time point: newly diagnosed GD, antithyroid drugs for less than 3 months. The TCR library was made from RNA that had been extracted from PBMCs in TRIzol. Both iRepertoire HTBI primers and Arm-PCR of CDR3 regions were used to build the TCR beta libraries. From the multiplex PCR reads, TCRdb called clonotypes with MiXCR, one entry per CDR3 protein. Altogether about 350,000 distinct CDR3 sequences are present, over 15% being singletons, with the ten largest covering 25% to 30%. This CDR3 has 13 residues. Trimming took off 7 bases at V and 8 bases at J, with 14 bases between the two ends. The germline V gene has CDR1 MDHEN and CDR2 SYDVKM. As for this clonotype: The antigen is undetermined.

This sample was also put to use in a study of T cells in Graves' hyperthyroidism and ophthalmopathy. That paper states: During a first-round RT-PCR of the TCR CDR3, the HTBI primer set was used.

This specimen consisted of peripheral blood mononuclear cells (PBMCs), obtained at new diagnosis, from a patient treated with antithyroid drugs. The TCR sequence derives from a man aged 35 to 55 with Graves disease. This chain uses TRBV28 with TRBJ1-4, with D uncertain. CDR3 nucleotides: TGTGCCAGCACAGGACTGGGAGTAGAAAAACTGTTTTTT. Translation: CASTGLGVEKLFF. Full variable domain (rest looked up from reference TRBV28 and TRBJ1-4): DVKVTQSSRYLVKRTGEKVFLECVQDMDHENMFWYRQDPGLGLRLIYFSYDVKMKEKGDIPEGYSVSREKKERFSLILESASTNQTSMYLCASTGLGVEKLFFGSGTQLSVL.